This T cell receptor (beta chain) was sequenced in a study of T-cell reconstitution after alpha-beta-depleted transplantation in children. Study-wide results and caveats: T-cell counts and diversity were attributed mostly to newly produced T cells one year after transplant. There were reportedly several hundred expanded graft clones from which alpha-beta T cells came about two months after transplant. Surviving recipient cells, namely T cells and thymic progenitors, were the source of high day-60 TCRbeta diversity in some patients.

This clonotype occurred a few times. Its specificity is unknown. This CDR3 comprises 17 residues. V was clipped by 0 bases and J by 1 base, with 10 bases between them. Germline V lookup: CDR1 LNHNV, CDR2 YYDKDF (reference sequence). TCRbeta library construction was performed incorporating unique molecular identifiers. In TCRdb, the PCR reads were re-called with MiXCR into one record per CDR3 protein. Of fewer than 550,000 distinct CDR3 sequences detected, more than 9.5% appear once; the ten largest clones hold 14%. The genes are TRBV15 and TRBJ2-6; D is unresolved. Sequencing was performed on PBMCs, mostly from graft donor cells, taken 180 days after TCRalphabeta/CD19-depleted stem cell transplant. The sequence was collected from a female patient aged 2-9 years who had a stem cell transplant for aplastic anemia, so the T cells may come from the graft donor. In DNA, the CDR3 is TGTGCCACCAGCAGAGATGGGTCCCTGTCTGGGGCCAACGTCCTGACTTTC. Amino acids: CATSRDGSLSGANVLTF.